The clone carrying this T cell receptor (beta chain) occurred a few times. The antigen remains unidentified. The data originate from a study of cytomegalovirus exposure and HLA in healthy donors. Study in general: The study placed about four fifths of its 398 genotyped donors in the Caucasian-associated ancestry cluster. Broader study findings: HLA alleles showed associations with some 17,000 TCR beta sequences in a later analysis, at a 0.05 false discovery rate. Later analysis reportedly placed an Asian-associated ancestry cluster below the roughly 680-donor mean in N-insertions.

The germline CDR1 and CDR2 sequences are SGHNT and YYREEE (reference sequence). Germline trimming cut 4 bases from V and 2 bases from J; bases unmatched to any gene: 6. The CDR3 totals 15 residues. The PCR was carried out with 60 Vbeta primers and 13 Jbeta primers. Profiling relied on immunoSEQ multiplex PCR, and the TCRdb table lists in-frame clones only, not all of them. The data contain more than 85,000 clones, less than 10% of them singletons. The receptor's source is a man over 45 in good health and CMV-seropositive. This chain joins TRBV5-4 and TRBJ2-7; 10 nucleotides agree with TRBD2. Sequenced sample: PBMCs. The CDR3: CASSKGLAMAYEQYF. CDR3 bases: TGTGCCAGCAGCAAGGGACTAGCGATGGCCTACGAGCAGTACTTC. The variable domain in full, with the rest retrieved from reference TRBV5-4 and TRBJ2-7, is ETGVTQSPTHLIKTRGQQVTLRCSSQSGHNTVSWYQQALGQGPQFIFQYYREEENGRGNFPPRFSGLQFPNYSSELNVNALELDDSALYLCASSKGLAMAYEQYFGPGTRLTVT.